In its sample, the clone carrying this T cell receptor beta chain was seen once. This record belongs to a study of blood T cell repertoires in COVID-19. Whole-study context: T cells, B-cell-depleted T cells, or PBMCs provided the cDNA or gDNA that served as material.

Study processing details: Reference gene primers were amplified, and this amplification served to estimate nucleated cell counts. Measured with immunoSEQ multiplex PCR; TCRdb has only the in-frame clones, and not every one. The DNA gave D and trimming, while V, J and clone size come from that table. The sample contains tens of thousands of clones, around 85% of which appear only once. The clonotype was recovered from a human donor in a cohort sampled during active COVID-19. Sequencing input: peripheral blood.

The CDR3 is CASSDGTGLDTQYF. The CDR3 region has the DNA TGCGCCAGCAGCGACGGGACAGGGTTAGATACGCAGTATTTT. The gene calls are TRBV5-1 and TRBJ2-3, with TRBD1 identical over 9 bases. V lost 4 bases, J lost 5 bases, and 5 bases stayed unmatched. CDR3 size: 14 residues. CDR1 SGHRS and CDR2 YFSETQ come from the germline V gene.